This is a list of T cell receptor beta chains from one sample in a study of blood T cells in healthy people across ages. TCRdb re-derived calls from the 5' RACE reads in MiXCR, one entry per CDR3 protein. The sample includes about a million distinct CDR3 sequences, about 51% of them seen just once. The sample taken for sequencing was blood. The receptors originated from a woman aged 55-70 years in good health. Both conserved end residues are part of each CDR3. Fields, in order: J gene, D gene, clone size, V gene, CDR3 DNA, CDR3 protein. A D gene is named only where the DNA matches it firmly. Size tells how often a clone was seen (once, few, many) or the class of an expanded clone, and some rows leave it out.

j_gene: TRBJ1-5; d_gene: .; abundance: .; v_gene: TRBV28; CDR3nt: TGTGCCACCGACCCGGACAGTAATCAGCCCCAGCATTTT; CDR3aa: CATDPDSNQPQHF
j_gene: TRBJ2-5; d_gene: TRBD1; abundance: .; v_gene: TRBV7-9; CDR3nt: TGTGCCAGCAGCTTAGAAGAGGGGGCCAGGGAGACCCAGTACTTC; CDR3aa: CASSLEEGARETQYF
j_gene: TRBJ2-3; d_gene: .; abundance: .; v_gene: TRBV6-6; CDR3nt: TGTGCCAGCAACCCGTTAGTCTCTGATACGCAGTATTTT; CDR3aa: CASNPLVSDTQYF
j_gene: TRBJ1-1; d_gene: .; abundance: few; v_gene: TRBV6-2/TRBV6-3; CDR3nt: TGTGCCAGCAGCCGTCAGCCGGGAAACACTGAAGCTTTCTTT; CDR3aa: CASSRQPGNTEAFF
j_gene: TRBJ2-1; d_gene: TRBD1; abundance: .; v_gene: TRBV7-2; CDR3nt: TGTGCCAGCAGGGGTAGGACAGGGGTGGATGAGCAGTTCTTC; CDR3aa: CASRGRTGVDEQFF
j_gene: TRBJ2-2; d_gene: .; abundance: .; v_gene: TRBV20-1; CDR3nt: TGCAGTGCAAGAGGGGCGGTAACCGGGGAGCTGTTTTTT; CDR3aa: CSARGAVTGELFF
j_gene: TRBJ1-6; d_gene: TRBD1; abundance: .; v_gene: TRBV19; CDR3nt: TGTGCCAGTAGTAGAAGTGCGGACAGGGTTTCACCCCTCCACTTT; CDR3aa: CASSRSADRVSPLHF
j_gene: TRBJ2-7; d_gene: .; abundance: few; v_gene: TRBV25-1; CDR3nt: TGTGCCAGCAGTGATCAGGACAGCTACGAGCAGTACTTC; CDR3aa: CASSDQDSYEQYF
j_gene: TRBJ2-1; d_gene: TRBD2; abundance: .; v_gene: TRBV11-2; CDR3nt: TGTGCCAGCAGCTTGACCCATAGCGGGAGGGCCCGGTATGAGGAGTTCTTC; CDR3aa: CASSLTHSGRARYEEFF
j_gene: TRBJ2-1; d_gene: TRBD2; abundance: many; v_gene: TRBV7-9; CDR3nt: TGTGCCAGCAGCTTTGCGGGAGAGAGGAATGAGCAGTTCTTC; CDR3aa: CASSFAGERNEQFF
j_gene: TRBJ2-3; d_gene: TRBD1; abundance: .; v_gene: TRBV27; CDR3nt: TGTGCCAGCAGTTTGGTAGGACAGGGAGGTGATACGCAGTATTTT; CDR3aa: CASSLVGQGGDTQYF
j_gene: TRBJ2-3; d_gene: TRBD2; abundance: once; v_gene: TRBV10-2; CDR3nt: TGCGCCAGCAGTGAGATGGTGACTAGCGGGAGGGCCAGGGATACGCAGTATTTT; CDR3aa: CASSEMVTSGRARDTQYF
j_gene: TRBJ2-7; d_gene: .; abundance: .; v_gene: TRBV20-1; CDR3nt: TGCAGCGCTCCCCCGAGGGGACGAGCGGTAAACAATGAGCAGTACTTC; CDR3aa: CSAPPRGRAVNNEQYF
j_gene: TRBJ2-6; d_gene: TRBD1; abundance: .; v_gene: TRBV9; CDR3nt: TGTGCCAGCAGCGTGAGGGACAGTTCTGGGGCCAACGTCCTGACTTTC; CDR3aa: CASSVRDSSGANVLTF
j_gene: TRBJ1-6; d_gene: TRBD1; abundance: .; v_gene: TRBV13; CDR3nt: TGTGCCAGCAGCTTAGGTTCCAGGGGGACCAATTCACCCCTCCACTTT; CDR3aa: CASSLGSRGTNSPLHF
j_gene: TRBJ1-5; d_gene: .; abundance: .; v_gene: TRBV30; CDR3nt: TGTGCCTGGAGTACAGCAGTCAATCAGCCCCAGCATTTT; CDR3aa: CAWSTAVNQPQHF
j_gene: TRBJ2-7; d_gene: .; abundance: few; v_gene: TRBV28; CDR3nt: TGTGCCAGCACCCTTGGTCGGGGTGACGAGCAGTACTTC; CDR3aa: CASTLGRGDEQYF
j_gene: TRBJ2-5; d_gene: TRBD2; abundance: .; v_gene: TRBV20-1; CDR3nt: TGCAGTGCGCTGCCGGGACTAACAAAAGAGACCCAGTACTTC; CDR3aa: CSALPGLTKETQYF
j_gene: TRBJ2-5; d_gene: .; abundance: few; v_gene: TRBV7-2; CDR3nt: TGTGCCAGCAGCTTTCCCGGGGCCGAAGAGACCCAGTACTTC; CDR3aa: CASSFPGAEETQYF
j_gene: TRBJ2-1; d_gene: .; abundance: .; v_gene: TRBV20-1; CDR3nt: TGCAGTGCTAGAGGGGAAAGCTCCTACAATGAGCAGTTCTTC; CDR3aa: CSARGESSYNEQFF
j_gene: TRBJ1-5; d_gene: .; abundance: once; v_gene: TRBV6-1; CDR3nt: TGTGCCAGCAGTGATTCCGGGACCGGTCAGCCCCAGCATTTT; CDR3aa: CASSDSGTGQPQHF
j_gene: TRBJ2-5; d_gene: TRBD2; abundance: .; v_gene: TRBV6-1; CDR3nt: TGTGCCAGCAGGAAAAGAACTAGCGGGAGTGTTAAAGAGACCCAGTACTTC; CDR3aa: CASRKRTSGSVKETQYF
j_gene: TRBJ2-4; d_gene: .; abundance: .; v_gene: TRBV7-2; CDR3nt: TGTGCCAGCAGCGGGGATAGGAGGGCGGAGCAGTACTTC; CDR3aa: CASSGDRRAEQYF
j_gene: TRBJ2-5; d_gene: .; abundance: few; v_gene: TRBV28; CDR3nt: TGTGCCAGCAGTTATGGGGGGCGCGTAGAGACCCAGTACTTC; CDR3aa: CASSYGGRVETQYF
j_gene: TRBJ1-2; d_gene: .; abundance: .; v_gene: TRBV6-2/TRBV6-3; CDR3nt: TGTGCCAGCAGTGCCGGTTCCAGTAACTATGGCTACACCTTC; CDR3aa: CASSAGSSNYGYTF
j_gene: TRBJ1-6; d_gene: .; abundance: .; v_gene: TRBV12-3/TRBV12-4; CDR3nt: TGTGCCAGCTCCCCCCGTTCTGGTTCACCCCCCCACTTT; CDR3aa: CASSPRSGSPPHF
j_gene: TRBJ2-3; d_gene: .; abundance: .; v_gene: TRBV18; CDR3nt: TGTGCCAGCTCACGCCAGACTAGCACAGATACGCAGTATTTT; CDR3aa: CASSRQTSTDTQYF
j_gene: TRBJ1-6; d_gene: .; abundance: .; v_gene: TRBV3-1; CDR3nt: TGTGCCAGCAGCTACCGGGACACCATCTCACCCCTCCACTTT; CDR3aa: CASSYRDTISPLHF
j_gene: TRBJ2-7; d_gene: TRBD2; abundance: .; v_gene: TRBV4-2; CDR3nt: TGTGCCAGCAGCACCCCGGGACTAGGTCACGAGCAGTACTTC; CDR3aa: CASSTPGLGHEQYF
j_gene: TRBJ2-1; d_gene: TRBD2; abundance: .; v_gene: TRBV12-3/TRBV12-4; CDR3nt: TGTGCCAGCAGTTTAGGGAAAACTAGCGGGAGCAATGAGCAGTTCTTC; CDR3aa: CASSLGKTSGSNEQFF
j_gene: TRBJ2-7; d_gene: TRBD2; abundance: many; v_gene: TRBV20-1; CDR3nt: TGCAGTGCTAGAGATCTACTAGCGGGGGCCTACGAGCAGTACTTC; CDR3aa: CSARDLLAGAYEQYF
j_gene: TRBJ2-7; d_gene: .; abundance: .; v_gene: TRBV27; CDR3nt: TGTGCCAGCAGTCTCTATACCTCGCATAACGAGCAGTACTTC; CDR3aa: CASSLYTSHNEQYF
j_gene: TRBJ2-5; d_gene: .; abundance: .; v_gene: TRBV6-6; CDR3nt: TGTGCCAGCAGCCCGACAGTGAGAAAAGAGACCCAGTACTTC; CDR3aa: CASSPTVRKETQYF
j_gene: TRBJ2-4; d_gene: .; abundance: .; v_gene: TRBV6-1; CDR3nt: TGTGCCAGCAGGGATCCATACGGGTGCATTCAGTACTTC; CDR3aa: CASRDPYGCIQYF
j_gene: TRBJ2-7; d_gene: TRBD2; abundance: .; v_gene: TRBV6-6; CDR3nt: TGTACCAGCAGTTACTCAGCGGGAGGAGGGGAGCAGTACTTC; CDR3aa: CTSSYSAGGGEQYF
j_gene: TRBJ2-4; d_gene: .; abundance: .; v_gene: TRBV7-2; CDR3nt: TGTGCCAGCAGCTCACAGGGACTACTAGCCAAAAACATTCAGTACTTC; CDR3aa: CASSSQGLLAKNIQYF
j_gene: TRBJ1-1; d_gene: TRBD1; abundance: .; v_gene: TRBV6-6; CDR3nt: TGTGCCAGCAGCCCTGGGGTAGGGGACAGGGTCTCCGAAGCTTTCTTT; CDR3aa: CASSPGVGDRVSEAFF
j_gene: TRBJ1-2; d_gene: .; abundance: many; v_gene: TRBV29-1; CDR3nt: TGCAGCGTTGAGGGAGGGTCCGGGGGCGAGAATGGCTACACCTTC; CDR3aa: CSVEGGSGGENGYTF
j_gene: TRBJ1-1; d_gene: TRBD1; abundance: .; v_gene: TRBV4-1; CDR3nt: TGCGCCAGCAGCCAGAGGACAGGGTTCGGTGGCACTGAAGCTTTCTTT; CDR3aa: CASSQRTGFGGTEAFF